This paragraph covers one TCR beta chain sequence. The target antigen is unknown. CDR3 length equals 11 residues. V lost 5 bases, J lost 8 bases, and 7 bases lay in between. This sample was included in a study of CD8 T cells in Susac syndrome. Study-wide results and limits: The relatively small number of individuals in the TCR sequencing and HLA analysis was acknowledged by the study.

CD8+ and CD4+ T cells were negatively isolated; TEMRA cells were FACS-enriched. RNA amounts of 0.5 to 1 ug underwent reverse transcription with random hexamers. TCRdb re-called the immunoSEQ multiplex PCR reads with MiXCR, one entry per CDR3 protein. There are under 200,000 distinct CDR3 sequences in the sample; more than 90% occur only once, and roughly 0.13% lies in the top ten. The clonotype originates from a human donor in good health. The specimen sequenced was CD4+ T cells from PBMCs. The chain recombines TRBV12-3 or TRBV12-4 with TRBJ2-1; D is ambiguous. Here the CDR3 reads CASSLNYEQFF. The CDR3 DNA reads TGTGCCAGCAGTCTCAACTATGAGCAGTTCTTC.